This T cell receptor beta chain was sequenced in a study of T cell responses to AZD1222 COVID-19 vaccine. To note about this clone: Its cognate antigen is unknown.

Findings and limits, study-wide: Following two doses of AZD1222, Spike-specific TCR breadth and depth rose. Females made up more of the donors, who were largely white British, and clonal diversity may have come out too low.

The CDR3 runs to 12 residues. Germline V CDR1 and CDR2: KGHDR, SFDVKD. Trimming stripped 5 bases from V and 5 bases from J, with 8 bases between. Measured with immunoSEQ multiplex PCR; TCRdb has only the in-frame clones, and not every one. The table records 80,000 to 100,000 clones, approximately 83% of them present only once. This specimen was peripheral blood, taken 28 days after the second AZD1222 dose. This receptor was taken from an adult who received the AZD1222 COVID-19 vaccine. The chain uses TRBV24-1 and TRBJ2-5; D might be TRBD2 (6 bases). The CDR3 reads CATSVGGETQYF. CDR3 nucleotides: TGTGCCACCAGTGTAGGAGGGGAGACCCAGTACTTC.